This T cell receptor beta chain was observed in a study of T cells in Graves' hyperthyroidism and ophthalmopathy. As for the study in general: Prior to any treatment, at the point of initial diagnosis, peripheral blood was collected. The study, taken as a whole, reports: From stable hyperthyroidism, ophthalmopathy was set apart by a 13 V-J model. The majority of expanded thyroid clonotypes above 0.001 also appeared in blood.

Thyroid ultrasound and orbital computed tomography, with clinical symptoms and serum thyroxine and TRAb, informed diagnoses. CDR3 size: 15 residues. V lost 6 bases and J lost 4, with 19 bases in between. Germline assignment: CDR1 MDHEN and CDR2 SYDVKM. In its sample, this clonotype was seen a few times. Its target is unknown. From RNA transcripts, TCR beta CDR3 regions were amplified. The HTBI primer set drove a first-round RT-PCR of the TCR CDR3. A single record per CDR3 protein comes from TCRdb applying MiXCR to the multiplex PCR reads. The repertoire has a few hundred thousand distinct CDR3 sequences, roughly 15% of them found once; the top ten carry around 31%.

Sequenced: blood. The receptor was isolated from a woman aged 45 to 65 with Graves' hyperthyroidism that later progressed to Graves' ophthalmopathy. The genes are TRBV28 and TRBJ2-7; D unclear. The CDR3 region is CASSQSAAWVYEQYF. For the CDR3, the DNA is TGTGCCAGCAGCCAGTCCGCGGCTTGGGTGTACGAGCAGTACTTC.